These 31 T cell receptor beta chains originate from one sample sequenced in a study of shared clonotypes between healthy human individuals. The data were produced by immunoSEQ multiplex PCR, yet TCRdb's version contains in-frame clones alone and is incomplete. The repertoire holds about 2 million clones, roughly 94% seen once, with more than 0.1% in the top ten. Sequenced material: naive CD4+ T cells sorted from blood. Stated subset: CD45RA+ positively selected. These receptors were obtained from a man aged 18 to 30 in good health.

The chain joins TRBV7-3 to TRBJ2-7, with 10 bases fitting TRBD2. The CDR3 has 15 amino acids. CDR1 is SGHTA and CDR2 is FQGTGA in the germline V gene. The J segment lost 2 bases and the V segment lost 3 bases, leaving 4 bases of the junction unmatched. CDR3 nucleotides: TGTGCCAGCAGCTTTAGCGGGGGGTCCCCCTACGAGCAGTACTTC. It codes for CASSFSGGSPYEQYF.

Comments on this clone: The junction shows a germline mismatch at one end, possibly a read error. The V gene is TRBV7-7, the J gene TRBJ2-2; a possible D gene is TRBD1 (5 bases). Germline values: CDR1 SSHAT, CDR2 FNYEAQ (reference sequence). The CDR3 is made up of 15 amino acids. In nucleotides, the CDR3 is TGTGCTAGCAGCTCCGACAGTTTGAACACCGGGGAGCTGTTTTTT. It translates to CASSSDSLNTGELFF.

The V and J genes are TRBV19 and TRBJ2-1; TRBD1 is a possible D gene (5 bases). Germline V gene sequence: CDR1 LNHDA, CDR2 SQIVND (reference sequence). CDR3 length: 17 amino acids. Trimming cost V 3 bases and J 2 bases, with 17 bases left between them. CDR3 coding DNA: TGTGCCAGTAGTATGGTCCAGGGTCCACCCCCCTACAATGAGCAGTTCTTC. Translated, it gives CASSMVQGPPPYNEQFF.

J is TRBJ1-3 and V is TRBV7-9; D is unresolved. Germline V gives CDR1 SEHNR, CDR2 FQNEAQ (reference sequence). The CDR3 has 16 amino acids. V lost 3 bases and J lost 1, with 13 bases in between. Here the CDR3 DNA reads TGTGCCAGCAGCTTTACACAGCTGACTTCTGGAAACACCATATATTTT. Its translation is CASSFTQLTSGNTIYF.

The CDR3 region has the DNA TGTGCCAGCAGCATTAGCGGATCGGCGGGGCAGTATTTT. Translation: CASSISGSAGQYF. This chain links TRBV6-5 with TRBJ2-3, with D possibly TRBD2 on 6 matching bases. From germline, CDR1 is MNHEY and CDR2 SVGAGI. The V end was cut by 6 bases, the J end by 11 bases, with 18 bases between. The CDR3 has 13 residues.

This chain uses TRBV2 with TRBJ2-3; 11 nucleotides line up with TRBD2. J gave up 2 bases and V 5 bases, and 3 bases lay outside the gene matches. CDR1 is SNHLY and CDR2 is FYNNEI in the germline V gene. The CDR3 length is 15 residues. Here the CDR3 DNA reads TGTGCCAGCAGTCCTAGCGGGGGGACCACAGATACGCAGTATTTT. Translation gives CASSPSGGTTDTQYF.

In its sample, this clone was seen once. The V call is TRBV7-9, the J call TRBJ2-3; D perhaps matches TRBD2 (5 bases). Trimming left V 5 bases short and J 0 bases short, with 12 bases between. The germline CDR1 and CDR2 sequences are SEHNR and FQNEAQ (reference sequence). The length of the CDR3 is 15 residues. The DNA for the CDR3 is TGTGCCAGCAGCCCTCCAGCGGCTAGCACAGATACGCAGTATTTT. This sequence encodes CASSPPAASTDTQYF.

The chain couples TRBV19 to TRBJ1-2; D is ambiguous. Germline CDR1 is LNHDA and CDR2 is SQIVND (reference sequence). This CDR3 is 15 amino acids long. V was shortened by 4 bases and J by 6 bases, with 18 bases between the two germline ends. CDR3 region: CASSTHVGYPNGYTF. The CDR3, as DNA: TGTGCCAGTAGTACCCATGTCGGGTATCCGAATGGCTACACCTTC.

The V and J genes are TRBV6-6 and TRBJ2-3; 11 bases are a match to TRBD2. The V gene end was trimmed by 7 bases and the J gene end by 0 bases; junction bases not matched to a gene: 3. Germline lookup yields CDR1 MNHNY and CDR2 SVGAGI (reference sequence). There are 15 residues in the CDR3. In DNA, the CDR3 is TGTGCCAGCACCCGGACTAGCGGGAGCACAGATACGCAGTATTTT. Protein product: CASTRTSGSTDTQYF.

This chain connects TRBV4-1 to TRBJ1-2; 8 bases align to TRBD1. The CDR3 sequence is 16 residues long. CDR1 MGHRA and CDR2 YSYEKL come from the germline V gene. With 1 base clipped from V and 3 bases from J, the junction kept 7 bases outside the gene matches. CDR3 loop: CASSQGRDRFYYGYTF. CDR3 bases: TGCGCCAGCAGCCAAGGCAGGGACAGGTTCTACTATGGCTACACCTTC.

This chain joins TRBV5-1 and TRBJ2-4, with 7 bases matching TRBD2. The CDR3 spans 16 residues. Germline values: CDR1 SGHRS, CDR2 YFSETQ. With 0 bases clipped from V and 6 bases from J, the junction kept 9 bases outside the gene matches. The CDR3 is CASSLDGAGNGNIQYF. CDR3 DNA sequence: TGCGCCAGCAGCTTGGATGGAGCGGGGAACGGAAACATTCAGTACTTC.

The chain joins TRBV4-1 to TRBJ1-1; D perhaps matches TRBD1 (5 bases). V was cut by 5 bases and J by 7 bases, with 14 bases left in between. The CDR3 runs to 13 residues. Germline CDR1 is MGHRA and CDR2 is YSYEKL. The CDR3 here is CASSDGAGDEAFF. DNA of the CDR3: TGCGCCAGCAGCGACGGGGCAGGTGATGAAGCTTTCTTT.

The chain uses TRBV7-2 and TRBJ2-3; D is unclear. V gave up 1 base and J gave up 1 base, with 3 bases separating them. Germline V gene sequence: CDR1 SGHTA, CDR2 FQGNSA. There are 13 residues in the CDR3. CDR3 sequence: CASSLERTDTQYF. The CDR3 DNA reads as TGTGCCAGCAGCTTAGAACGCACAGATACGCAGTATTTT.

The chain couples TRBV28 to TRBJ1-2, with D hard to call. V was clipped by 3 bases and J by 0 bases, with 11 bases between them. This CDR3 contains 15 residues. Germline-derived CDR1 and CDR2 are MDHEN and SYDVKM. The CDR3 is CASSLGSFSNYGYTF. The CDR3 nucleotides are TGTGCCAGCAGTTTGGGAAGCTTCTCTAACTATGGCTACACCTTC.

In this sample, this clone turned up once. J is TRBJ2-7 and V is TRBV6-6; D may be TRBD1 (6 bases). The CDR3 has 13 amino acids. The V gene lost 7 bases and the J gene lost 3 bases, with 13 bases spanning the gap. Germline lookup yields CDR1 MNHNY and CDR2 SVGAGI (reference sequence). The CDR3 region has the DNA TGTGCCAGCAACCCCGGACAGCTCTACGAGCAGTACTTC. Translating gives CASNPGQLYEQYF.

This clone occurred a few times. The chain couples TRBV27 to TRBJ1-2, with no clear D. The CDR3 totals 14 residues. The germline V and J ends were trimmed by 3 bases and 3 bases, with 11 bases remaining between them. The germline CDR1 and CDR2 sequences are MNHEY and SMNVEV (reference sequence). This CDR3 is CASSLMEGHYGYTF. The DNA of the CDR3 is TGTGCCAGCAGTTTGATGGAGGGCCACTATGGCTACACCTTC.

The rearrangement joins TRBV6-5 to TRBJ1-6, with TRBD1 as a possible D gene (5 bases). The CDR3 covers 14 residues. Germline CDR1 MNHEY, CDR2 SVGAGI. V was shortened by 4 bases and J by 7 bases, with 11 bases between the two germline ends. The chain's CDR3 is CASSLTDVNSPLHF. The CDR3 region has the DNA TGTGCCAGCAGTTTGACAGACGTAAATTCACCCCTCCACTTT.

The V gene is TRBV2, the J gene TRBJ1-6; D not resolved. Germline V gene sequence: CDR1 SNHLY, CDR2 FYNNEI. CDR3 length: 13 amino acids. The V gene lost 4 bases and the J gene lost 7 bases, with 8 bases spanning the gap. The CDR3, as DNA: TGTGCCAGCAGTGGGACCGCCAATTCACCCCTCCACTTT. The encoded protein is CASSGTANSPLHF.

The chain is built from TRBV18 and TRBJ2-7, with TRBD1 identical over 9 bases. Germline-derived CDR1 and CDR2 are KGHSH and LQKENI. V gave up 1 base and J gave up 6 bases; unmatched junction bases: 10. The CDR3 runs 16 residues. In nucleotides, the CDR3 is TGTGCCAGCTCACCACTTCCGGGACAGGGTAAGGGCGAGCAGTACTTC. Translation gives CASSPLPGQGKGEQYF.

The rearrangement links TRBV7-9 to TRBJ2-3; D remains unclear. Germline values: CDR1 SEHNR, CDR2 FQNEAQ (reference sequence). The CDR3 is made up of 15 amino acids. Trimming left V 1 base short and J 0 bases short, with 8 bases between. Here the CDR3 reads CASSLGQHSTDTQYF. For the CDR3, the DNA is TGTGCCAGCAGCTTAGGTCAACATAGCACAGATACGCAGTATTTT.

The chain joins TRBV30 to TRBJ2-1; weak D call: TRBD2 (5 bases). The CDR3 is made up of 16 amino acids. The germline V gene encodes CDR1 GTSNPN and CDR2 SVGIG (reference sequence). V lost 2 bases to trimming and J lost 5 bases, with 19 bases between them. The chain's CDR3 is CAWSIARVRMDNEQFF. The DNA for the CDR3 is TGTGCCTGGAGTATAGCGCGTGTTAGGATGGACAATGAGCAGTTCTTC.

This chain joins TRBV5-1 and TRBJ1-2; 7 bases map to TRBD1. V gave up 2 bases and J gave up 6 bases; unmatched junction bases: 4. Germline CDR1 is SGHRS and CDR2 is YFSETQ. CDR3 length: 13 amino acids. CDR3: CASSLLGGDGYTF. The DNA for the CDR3 is TGCGCCAGCAGCTTACTAGGGGGCGATGGCTACACCTTC.

This rearrangement joins TRBV9 to TRBJ2-5; 9 nucleotides match TRBD1. In germline, CDR1 is SGDLS, CDR2 YYNGEE. This CDR3 is 16 amino acids long. V lost 4 bases to trimming and J lost 5 bases; unmatched junction nucleotides: 12. The chain's CDR3 is CASSFGQGMGSETQYF. In nucleotides, the CDR3 is TGTGCCAGCAGCTTCGGACAGGGGATGGGCTCGGAGACCCAGTACTTC. Together with reference TRBV9 and TRBJ2-5, the CDR3 gives the full variable domain: DSGVTQTPKHLITATGQRVTLRCSPRSGDLSVYWYQQSLDQGLQFLIQYYNGEERAKGNILERFSAQQFPDLHSELNLSSLELGDSALYFCASSFGQGMGSETQYFGPGTRLLVL.

The gene calls are TRBV5-1 and TRBJ2-3; TRBD1 agrees at 7 bases. The CDR3 has 19 amino acids. CDR1 is SGHRS, CDR2 YFSETQ, per germline. V dropped 4 bases and J dropped 1; count of bases not matched to a gene: 18. The chain's CDR3 is CASSLTGNDRLGGTDTQYF. CDR3 nucleotides: TGCGCCAGCAGCCTGACAGGGAACGATCGTCTAGGGGGCACAGATACGCAGTATTTT.

The chain has TRBV5-6 and TRBJ2-5, with a weak D call TRBD1 (5 bases). Germline V CDR1 and CDR2: SGHDT, YYEEEE. The V end was cut by 2 bases, the J end by 5 bases, with 19 bases between. The CDR3 runs to 16 residues. For the CDR3, the DNA is TGTGCCAGCAGCTTCGGCCCAGGGTCGATTTCGGAGACCCAGTACTTC. Its translation: CASSFGPGSISETQYF.

The chain is built from TRBV18 and TRBJ2-7; 9 bases line up with TRBD2. This CDR3 is built from 16 residues. The V segment lost 6 bases and the J segment 4 bases; nucleotides outside the gene matches: 13. CDR1 is KGHSH and CDR2 is LQKENI in the germline V gene. CDR3 amino acids: CASSLKSSGNLYEQYF. As DNA, the CDR3 is TGTGCCAGCTCCCTCAAGTCTAGCGGGAATTTGTACGAGCAGTACTTC.

The chain combines TRBV11-2 with TRBJ2-3; 8 nucleotides match TRBD1. V gave up 8 bases and J gave up 5 bases; unmatched junction bases: 9. The CDR3 extends over 14 amino acids. The germline CDR1 and CDR2 sequences are SGHAT and FQNNGV. CDR3 sequence (DNA): TGTGCCAGCTCCTGGACAGGGCGTGGAGATACGCAGTATTTT. Protein product: CASSWTGRGDTQYF.

A remark on this clone: Other DNA sequences of this sample code for an identical CDR3. The chain has TRBV5-1 and TRBJ2-2; D gene unclear. The CDR3 is 15 amino acids. In germline, CDR1 is SGHRS, CDR2 YFSETQ. Deletions cut 0 bases from V and 1 base from J, with 7 bases between. In DNA, the CDR3 is TGCGCCAGCAGCTTGGGGCAGCAGAACACCGGGGAGCTGTTTTTT. Translating it yields CASSLGQQNTGELFF.

This clone was found a few times. The same CDR3 can be traced to other DNA sequences in this sample. The chain carries TRBV6-5 and TRBJ1-1; D gene uncertain. CDR3 length: 12 residues. The V gene's germline CDR1 is MNHEY and CDR2 SVGAGI. Trimming took off 5 bases at V and 1 base at J, with 5 bases between the two ends. The CDR3 protein is CASSRANTEAFF. In nucleotides, the CDR3 is TGTGCCAGCAGTCGGGCGAACACTGAAGCTTTCTTT.

The CDR3 sequence: CASTVGLAGGPENEQFF. In DNA form, the CDR3 reads TGTGCCAGTACCGTCGGACTAGCGGGGGGGCCGGAGAATGAGCAGTTCTTC. V and J are TRBV19 and TRBJ2-1, with 15 bases matching TRBD2. This CDR3 spans 17 amino acids. Germline V gene data show CDR1 as LNHDA and CDR2 as SQIVND (reference sequence). With V trimmed by 7 bases and J by 7 bases, 11 bases remained unmatched.

V and J are TRBV9 and TRBJ2-3; D is ambiguous. There are 15 residues in the CDR3. Germline CDR1 reads SGDLS; CDR2 reads YYNGEE. Trimming removed 0 bases at V and 0 bases at J, with 8 bases between. DNA of the CDR3: TGTGCCAGCAGCGTAGATAGCCAGAGCACAGATACGCAGTATTTT. Translation gives CASSVDSQSTDTQYF.